The rows below give T cell receptor beta chains drawn from one sample of a study of human T cells and chemical hapten exposure. TCRdb recomputed calls from the RACE reads with MiXCR, one row per CDR3 protein. This sample yields some 36,000 distinct CDR3 sequences, of which 7.5% to 8% are seen a single time; roughly 1.3% belongs to the top ten. The sequences come from whole blood, collected in connection with sensitization to the hapten diphenylcyclopropenone (DPC). The receptors derive from a woman between 45 and 65 years old with alopecia areata. Some clones in this sample may be carry-over from other donors' samples. The CDR3 runs from the conserved cysteine through the conserved F or W. The D gene is left open where the match is weak. Size is omitted from some rows. Given values are once, few, many or a class for expanded clones.

v_call,j_call,d_call,clone_size,cdr3_length,cdr3_aa,cdr3_nt
TRBV29-1,TRBJ2-5,-,many,13,CSVGATKQETQYF,TGCAGCGTTGGAGCGACTAAACAAGAGACCCAGTACTTC
TRBV20-1,TRBJ2-7,TRBD1,many,15,CSARDSGQGIPQQYF,TGCAGTGCTAGAGATTCGGGACAGGGTATTCCCCAGCAGTACTTC
TRBV5-1,TRBJ2-3,-,many,12,CASSFQADTQYF,TGCGCCAGCAGCTTCCAGGCAGATACGCAGTATTTT
TRBV20-1,TRBJ2-7,-,many,14,CSATEGDSIYEQYF,TGCAGTGCTACAGAGGGGGATTCCATCTACGAGCAGTACTTC
TRBV7-2,TRBJ2-3,TRBD2,-,16,CASSRTSGRGTDTQYF,TGTGCCAGCAGCCGTACTAGCGGGAGAGGCACAGATACGCAGTATTTT
TRBV20-1,TRBJ1-1,TRBD1,many,16,CSAVDLVDRAGTEAFF,TGCAGTGCCGTAGATCTAGTTGACAGGGCGGGGACTGAAGCTTTCTTT
TRBV11-2,TRBJ2-1,TRBD2,many,14,CASSLTSGRVEQFF,TGTGCCAGCAGCCTGACTAGCGGGAGGGTGGAGCAGTTCTTC
TRBV5-5,TRBJ1-1,-,few,15,CASSLASQLNTEAFF,TGTGCCAGCAGCTTGGCCTCACAGTTGAACACTGAAGCTTTCTTT
TRBV9,TRBJ2-7,-,-,15,CASSVGSGAPYEQYF,TGTGCCAGCAGCGTAGGTTCAGGGGCCCCCTACGAGCAGTACTTC
TRBV29-1,TRBJ1-2,-,few,10,CSGYQDGYTF,TGCAGCGGATATCAAGATGGCTACACCTTC
TRBV4-2,TRBJ1-1,-,many,15,CASSQDLSWGAEAFF,TGTGCCAGCAGCCAAGATTTGAGTTGGGGGGCTGAAGCTTTCTTT
TRBV12-3/TRBV12-4,TRBJ2-1,-,many,14,CASSLPPGVHEQFF,TGTGCCAGCAGTTTACCGCCGGGAGTACATGAGCAGTTCTTC
TRBV12-3/TRBV12-4,TRBJ2-7,-,many,14,CASSFGTNTYEQYF,TGTGCCAGCAGTTTCGGGACCAACACCTACGAGCAGTACTTC
TRBV14,TRBJ2-1,-,many,13,CASSQDLVGAVSF,TGTGCCAGCAGCCAAGATCTAGTGGGAGCGGTCAGCTTC
TRBV30,TRBJ2-3,-,-,12,CAWSVGADTQYF,TGTGCCTGGAGTGTAGGGGCAGATACGCAGTATTTT
TRBV2,TRBJ1-2,-,few,16,CASSEIPPGQDYGYTF,TGTGCCAGCAGTGAAATCCCGCCAGGGCAGGACTATGGCTACACCTTC
TRBV28,TRBJ2-1,TRBD2,-,14,CASSLGTSGSLQFF,TGTGCCAGCAGTTTAGGGACTAGCGGGAGCCTGCAGTTCTTC
TRBV11-2,TRBJ2-3,TRBD2,many,18,CASSLPRTSGKSTDTQYF,TGTGCCAGCAGCTTACCTCGGACTAGCGGGAAGTCCACAGATACGCAGTATTTT
TRBV7-3,TRBJ2-7,-,-,13,CASSWVRESEQYF,TGTGCCAGCAGTTGGGTCAGGGAAAGTGAGCAGTACTTC
TRBV6-4,TRBJ2-5,TRBD2,many,15,CASPVNAGGKETQYF,TGTGCCAGCCCTGTAAATGCGGGAGGTAAAGAGACCCAGTACTTC
TRBV20-1,TRBJ1-4,-,many,12,CSAQTWGEKLFF,TGCAGCGCCCAGACCTGGGGTGAAAAACTGTTTTTT
TRBV10-3,TRBJ2-5,-,-,12,CAISEPKETQYF,TGTGCCATCAGTGAGCCGAAAGAGACCCAGTACTTC
TRBV7-2,TRBJ2-3,-,many,13,CASSLWRTDTQYF,TGTGCCAGCAGCTTATGGAGAACAGATACGCAGTATTTT
TRBV20-1,TRBJ2-5,TRBD1,many,14,CSARGTGGKMTQYF,TGCAGTGCTAGAGGGACAGGGGGGAAGATGACCCAGTACTTC
TRBV16,TRBJ2-1,TRBD2,many,21,CASSPSPLAQLASGSYNEQFF,TGTGCCAGCAGCCCCTCCCCCTTAGCTCAACTAGCGTCGGGCTCCTACAATGAGCAGTTCTTC
TRBV5-1,TRBJ1-1,TRBD1,many,15,CASSLRGGTNTEAFF,TGCGCCAGCAGCTTGCGAGGGGGCACGAACACTGAAGCTTTCTTT
TRBV19,TRBJ1-5,-,many,13,CASRGRGNQPQHF,TGTGCCAGTAGGGGACGGGGCAATCAGCCCCAGCATTTT
TRBV5-5,TRBJ1-1,-,many,13,CASSWGGGTEAFF,TGTGCCAGCAGCTGGGGAGGGGGCACTGAAGCTTTCTTT
TRBV7-6,TRBJ1-1,TRBD1,many,14,CASSSRTGSTEAFF,TGTGCCAGCAGCTCCCGGACAGGGAGCACTGAAGCTTTCTTT
TRBV7-9,TRBJ2-5,-,-,15,CASSLYGDGKETQYF,TGTGCCAGCAGCTTATACGGGGACGGGAAAGAGACCCAGTACTTC
TRBV20-1,TRBJ1-4,-,-,14,CSARGREPGEKLFF,TGCAGTGCTAGAGGGAGGGAGCCTGGCGAAAAACTGTTTTTT
TRBV29-1,TRBJ2-1,TRBD2,few,15,CSVSSGMNSYNEQFF,TGCAGCGTTTCCAGCGGGATGAACTCCTACAATGAGCAGTTCTTC
TRBV6-6,TRBJ1-1,-,many,13,CASSFRQNTEAFF,TGTGCCAGCAGTTTTAGACAGAACACTGAAGCTTTCTTT
TRBV7-2,TRBJ1-1,-,many,12,CASSRDGRGAFF,TGTGCCAGCAGCCGGGACGGCCGAGGAGCTTTCTTT
TRBV7-9,TRBJ2-1,-,few,13,CASSPTSYNEQFF,TGTGCCAGCAGCCCGACTAGTTACAATGAGCAGTTCTTC
TRBV29-1,TRBJ2-3,-,many,14,CSVAGGPDGDTQYF,TGCAGCGTCGCCGGCGGGCCAGATGGAGATACGCAGTATTTT
TRBV18,TRBJ1-2,-,few,15,CASSHRRGAGDGYTF,TGTGCCAGCTCACATAGGCGGGGCGCAGGGGATGGCTACACCTTC